This entry lists 31 T cell receptor beta chains sequenced from one sample in a study of blood T cell repertoires in COVID-19. Measured with immunoSEQ multiplex PCR; TCRdb has only the in-frame clones, and not every one. The sample has 250,000 or so clones, more than 70% seen once. Sequenced material: peripheral blood. Source of these receptors: a woman between 25 and 40 years old with COVID-19, enrolled during active disease.

This chain links TRBV13 with TRBJ2-7; 7 bases agree with TRBD1. Germline V gives CDR1 PRHDT, CDR2 FYEKMQ (reference sequence). The junction had 6 bases not matched to a gene; V was cut back by 5 bases and J by 2 bases. The CDR3 is made up of 14 amino acids. The CDR3 DNA sequence: TGTGCCAGCAGCCGCGACAGGGTTCCCTACGAGCAGTACTTC. Amino acids: CASSRDRVPYEQYF.

The chain employs TRBV10-3 and TRBJ2-1, with 15 positions matching TRBD2. This CDR3 comprises 17 residues. V dropped 3 bases and J dropped 8; count of bases not matched to a gene: 8. Germline CDR1 ENHRY, CDR2 SYGVKD. In nucleotides, the CDR3 is TGTGCCATCAGTGACTGGACTAGCGGGAGGGCCAAGGATGAGCAGTTCTTC. Residues: CAISDWTSGRAKDEQFF.

V usage is TRBV18 and J usage is TRBJ1-1, with D unclear. CDR3 length equals 15 residues. V gave up 6 bases and J gave up 4 bases, with 18 bases separating them. The V gene's germline CDR1 is KGHSH and CDR2 LQKENI. The chain's CDR3 is CASSPTRETATEAFF. CDR3 nucleotide sequence: TGTGCCAGCTCCCCCACCCGGGAGACGGCCACTGAAGCTTTCTTT.

Written as DNA, the CDR3 is TGTGCCAGAAGCTTGCCCAGGGCGGGAAGCTACACCTTC. Protein: CARSLPRAGSYTF. The chain uses TRBV5-3 and TRBJ1-2, with D perhaps matching TRBD1 (5 bases). TRBV5-3 is assigned to the ORF class and has an uncertain function. This CDR3 contains 13 residues. Trimming left V 1 base short and J 9 bases short, with 13 bases between.

The chain couples TRBV4-1 to TRBJ2-3, with D unresolved. This CDR3 comprises 12 residues. The germline CDR1 and CDR2 sequences are MGHRA and YSYEKL. Deletions cut 4 bases from V and 10 bases from J, with 12 bases between. The CDR3 bases are TGCGCCAGCAGCCCCCGTGGGCTACCGCAGTATTTT. It yields the protein CASSPRGLPQYF.

This chain connects TRBV4-3 to TRBJ2-1; TRBD2 aligns across 14 bases. V lost 1 base to trimming and J lost 3 bases; unmatched junction nucleotides: 8. Germline CDR1 is LGHNA and CDR2 is YSLEER. This CDR3 has 19 residues. The CDR3 nucleotides read TGCGCCAGCAGCCAAGTAATGGGACTAGCGGGAGTGGGCTACAATGAGCAGTTCTTC. This gives the protein CASSQVMGLAGVGYNEQFF.

This chain connects TRBV25-1 to TRBJ1-6; D uncertain. This CDR3 region has 18 residues. Germline loops: CDR1 MGHDK, CDR2 SYGVNS. V lost 5 bases, J lost 0 bases, and 17 bases lay in between. The CDR3 spells CASSLTDTASSYNSPLHF. In nucleotides, the CDR3 is TGTGCCAGCAGTTTAACAGATACGGCGAGCTCCTATAATTCACCCCTCCACTTT.

The sample holds a few counts of this clone. The rearrangement joins TRBV28 to TRBJ2-5; D is unresolved. CDR1 MDHEN and CDR2 SYDVKM come from the germline V gene. The CDR3 consists of 16 residues. V lost 5 bases, J lost 3 bases, and 19 bases lay in between. The CDR3 spells CASSPVYSSVEETQYF. CDR3 nucleotides: TGTGCCAGCAGTCCGGTCTATTCGTCGGTCGAAGAGACCCAGTACTTC.

The CDR3, as DNA: TGTGCCAGCAGCTTAGCTCTACTGTACCAAGAGACCCAGTACTTC. As protein: CASSLALLYQETQYF. The chain carries TRBV7-8 and TRBJ2-5; no definite D call. Germline V gives CDR1 SGHVS, CDR2 FQNEAQ. Trimming pared 0 bases from V and 0 bases from J, leaving 8 bases between. The CDR3 covers 15 residues.

The V call is TRBV14, the J call TRBJ2-3; D is uncertain. The V and J ends lost 0 bases and 2 bases respectively, with 9 bases between them. CDR1 and CDR2 from the germline V gene are SGHDN and FVKESK. The length of the CDR3 is 15 residues. CDR3 protein: CASSQEAGDTDTQYF. The CDR3 DNA is TGTGCCAGCAGCCAAGAGGCCGGAGACACAGATACGCAGTATTTT.

This clone was counted once. V usage is TRBV3-1 (or the pseudogene TRBV3-2) and J usage is TRBJ1-4; maybe TRBD1 (5 bases). V shed 1 base and J shed 6 bases, with 15 bases lying between them. CDR1 LGHDT and CDR2 YNNKEL come from the germline V gene (reference sequence). CDR3 length equals 16 residues. CDR3 region: CASSQGFGGRDEKLFF. Written as DNA, the CDR3 is TGTGCCAGCAGCCAAGGGTTCGGGGGAAGGGATGAAAAACTGTTTTTT.

The rearrangement links TRBV7-2 to TRBJ2-7; 7 positions match TRBD1. The germline gives CDR1 SGHTA, CDR2 FQGNSA. Trimming cost V 3 bases and J 1 base; bases outside gene matches: 6. The CDR3 covers 15 residues. CDR3 protein: CASSFDRTGSYEQYV. The DNA of the CDR3 is TGTGCCAGCAGCTTTGACCGGACAGGATCCTACGAGCAGTACGTC.

The gene calls are TRBV4-3 and TRBJ1-1; no reliable D call. Germline V gene data show CDR1 as LGHNA and CDR2 as YSLEER. V gave up 2 bases and J gave up 4 bases, with 8 bases separating them. The CDR3 extends over 13 amino acids. The CDR3 protein is CASSQKLGTEAFF. CDR3 bases: TGCGCCAGCAGCCAAAAACTAGGCACTGAAGCTTTCTTT.

This clone came up many times. The chain recombines TRBV11-2 with TRBJ1-2; 9 bases fit TRBD1. CDR3 length equals 13 residues. V shed 5 bases and J 8 bases; nucleotides not matched to a gene: 6. CDR1 and CDR2 (germline): SGHAT, FQNNGV. The CDR3 bases are TGTGCCAGCAGCCAGGGACAGGGCGGCGGCTACACCTTC. Translation gives CASSQGQGGGYTF.

V gene TRBV11-2 combines with J gene TRBJ1-2, with 8 bases aligning to TRBD1. J lost 0 bases, V lost 4 bases, and 10 bases had no gene match. This CDR3 is 17 amino acids long. The V gene's germline CDR1 is SGHAT and CDR2 FQNNGV. CDR3 loop: CASSSPRRTGPNYGYTF. CDR3 nucleotide sequence: TGTGCCAGCAGCTCCCCTAGGCGGACAGGGCCTAACTATGGCTACACCTTC.

V and J are TRBV5-1 and TRBJ1-6; D possibly corresponds to TRBD1 (5 bases). Trimming removed 0 bases from V and 6 bases from J, with 10 bases in between. The CDR3 consists of 15 residues. Germline V gene data show CDR1 as SGHRS and CDR2 as YFSETQ. The CDR3 loop is CASSLAWQGNSPLHF. The DNA for the CDR3 is TGCGCCAGCAGCTTGGCCTGGCAGGGTAATTCACCCCTCCACTTT.

This rearrangement joins TRBV30 to TRBJ1-4; 9 nucleotides match TRBD1. Trimming took 3 bases from V and 4 from J; bases not matched to a gene: 6. This CDR3 has 15 amino acids. Germline loops: CDR1 GTSNPN, CDR2 SVGIG (reference sequence). DNA of the CDR3: TGTGCCTGGAGAAGTTCGGGACAGGGTAATGAAAAACTGTTTTTT. Translating it yields CAWRSSGQGNEKLFF.

J is TRBJ1-3 and V is TRBV24-1; no reliable D call. The CDR3 totals 14 residues. Trimming took 7 bases from V and 0 from J, leaving 9 bases between them. Per the germline V gene, CDR1 is KGHDR and CDR2 is SFDVKD. CDR3 loop: CATSDASSGNTIYF. CDR3 DNA: TGTGCCACCAGCGACGCTAGCTCTGGAAACACCATATATTTT.

The chain uses TRBV6-4 and TRBJ2-7; possible D gene TRBD1, 6 bases. Germline assignment: CDR1 MRHNA and CDR2 SNTAGT. Trimming took off 6 bases at V and 0 bases at J, with 18 bases between the two ends. The CDR3 spans 16 residues. The CDR3 coding sequence is TGTGCCAGCAGCCCGAATTCTGACAGGCTCTCCTACGAGCAGTACGTC. Translated: CASSPNSDRLSYEQYV.

The chain recombines TRBV5-6 with TRBJ1-1, with a tentative D call TRBD1 (6 bases). V gave up 3 bases and J gave up 0 bases, with 6 bases separating them. CDR1 and CDR2 from the germline V gene are SGHDT and YYEEEE. The CDR3 sequence is 13 residues long. The CDR3 region has the DNA TGTGCCAGCAGCTGGACAGTGAACACTGAAGCTTTCTTT. Translating it yields CASSWTVNTEAFF.

The rearrangement uses TRBV18 and TRBJ2-3, with D possibly matching TRBD1 (7 bases). This CDR3 has 15 residues. V was pared by 3 bases and J by 4 bases, with 14 bases between. Germline-derived CDR1 and CDR2 are KGHSH and LQKENI. CDR3 DNA: TGTGCCAGCTCACCCCCGGGACAGCGGGCAGATACGCAGTATTTT. This gives the protein CASSPPGQRADTQYF.

The genes are TRBV4-3 and TRBJ2-1, with 7 positions matching TRBD1. J was trimmed by 4 bases and V by 2 bases; bases with no gene match: 14. The CDR3 extends over 18 amino acids. Germline CDR1 LGHNA, CDR2 YSLEER. The CDR3 DNA is TGCGCCAGCAGCCAAAGTGCTTGGACAGGAGGAACTTACAATGAGCAGTTCTTC. Translated, it gives CASSQSAWTGGTYNEQFF.

This clone showed up just a few times. The rearrangement joins TRBV19 to TRBJ2-1, with 14 bases aligning to TRBD2. Germline CDR1 reads LNHDA; CDR2 reads SQIVND (reference sequence). The CDR3 covers 20 residues. V lost 5 bases and J lost 0; bases outside the gene matches: 12. CDR3 nucleotides: TGTGCCAGTAGTCGCGGGGGACTAGCGGGAGCTTCGAGCTCCTACAATGAGCAGTTCTTC. This gives the protein CASSRGGLAGASSSYNEQFF.

This rearrangement joins TRBV9 to TRBJ1-6; D ambiguous. This CDR3 comprises 14 residues. Trimming took off 6 bases at V and 9 bases at J, with 16 bases between the two ends. Germline CDR1 and CDR2: SGDLS and YYNGEE. The CDR3 coding sequence is TGTGCCAGCAATCGGGGAGCTTCCAGTTCACCCCTCCACTTT. It translates to CASNRGASSSPLHF.

The CDR3 nucleotides read TGTGCCAGCAGCCAACCCCGACTGTCGCGCTACACCTTC. This sequence encodes CASSQPRLSRYTF. This rearrangement joins TRBV16 to TRBJ1-2; no clear D gene. CDR3 length: 13 residues. V lost 2 bases and J lost 9, with 13 bases in between. Per the germline V gene, CDR1 is KGHSY and CDR2 is FQNENV.

V is TRBV24-1 and J is TRBJ1-2, with a weak D call TRBD1 (5 bases). The germline V gene has CDR1 KGHDR and CDR2 SFDVKD. The CDR3 contains 14 residues. V lost 5 bases to trimming and J lost 4 bases, with 13 bases between them. DNA for the CDR3: TGTGCCACCAGTGGGGGCCAGGGAGGCTATGGCTACACCTTC. It yields the protein CATSGGQGGYGYTF.

The rearrangement links TRBV12-3 or TRBV12-4 to TRBJ2-1, with D uncertain. This CDR3 comprises 11 residues. The V end was cut by 10 bases, the J end by 8 bases, with 12 bases between. CDR3 sequence reads: CATAYLDEQFF. In DNA, the CDR3 is TGTGCCACCGCCTACTTGGATGAGCAGTTCTTC.

This clone was recorded once. The chain employs TRBV20-1 and TRBJ1-6; no definite D call. V lost 3 bases and J 12 bases, leaving 9 bases between the germline ends. Looked up from germline, CDR1 is DFQATT and CDR2 is SNEGSKA (reference sequence). The CDR3 is 11 residues long. The CDR3 nucleotides are TGCAGTGCTAGGCCGGGGTTACCCCTCCACTTT. Amino acids: CSARPGLPLHF.

This clone was observed once. This chain uses TRBV2 with TRBJ2-1, with 12 bases lining up with TRBD2. Germline V CDR1 and CDR2: SNHLY, FYNNEI. The V segment lost 4 bases and the J segment 5 bases; nucleotides outside the gene matches: 6. This CDR3 is built from 16 residues. The CDR3 region has the DNA TGTGCCAGCAGTGTTTGGCTAGCGGGGGGGGACAATGAGCAGTTCTTC. It codes for CASSVWLAGGDNEQFF.

V usage is TRBV10-3 and J usage is TRBJ2-1; 7 bases are shared with TRBD1. There are 15 residues in the CDR3. Germline CDR1 ENHRY, CDR2 SYGVKD. The V and J ends lost 4 bases and 6 bases, in that order; junction bases with no gene match: 9. CDR3 nucleotide sequence: TGTGCCATCAGTGTATCGACAGGGTCTCGCAATGAGCAGTTCTTC. This gives the protein CAISVSTGSRNEQFF.

The chain combines TRBV27 with TRBJ2-1; tentative D call: TRBD2 (6 bases). V was shortened by 0 bases and J by 7 bases, with 10 bases between the two germline ends. This CDR3 is built from 14 residues. Germline V lookup: CDR1 MNHEY, CDR2 SMNVEV (reference sequence). The CDR3 DNA reads TGTGCCAGCAGTTTATCAGGCCTAGCGAATGAGCAGTTCTTC. Encoded protein: CASSLSGLANEQFF.